This T cell receptor (beta chain) was identified during a study of OX40 agonist ivuxolimab in advanced cancers. Regarding the research as a whole: Ivuxolimab was a fully human IgG2 agonistic monoclonal antibody targeting the costimulatory receptor OX40 (CD134). In the dose-escalation cohort, around four fifths of patients were male, and the mean age was approximately 55 years, with a range of roughly 20 to 80. The monotherapy dose-escalation portion (N of about 50 patients) of the phase I ivuxolimab trial is reported in the paper. Intravenous ivuxolimab was administered to patients every 2 weeks at six dose levels: 0.01, 0.1, 0.3, 1.5, 3 and 10 mg/kg. Prior anti-PD-1, anti-PD-L1 or anti-CTLA-4 therapy was permitted, and checkpoint inhibitors had been received by more than 35% of dose-escalation patients. Peripheral TCRbeta sequencing was intended to test whether TCR sequence diversity was altered and clonal T-cell expansion was caused by ivuxolimab. Of the approximately 50 dose-escalation patients, hepatocellular carcinoma was present in approximately 20, melanoma in approximately 15, renal cell carcinoma in 9 and head and neck cancer in 9. Partial responses occurred in three dose-escalation patients, of whom one had hepatocellular carcinoma and two had cutaneous melanoma.

The germline V gene gives CDR1 as ENHRY and CDR2 as SYGVKD. The CDR3, cysteine through phenylalanine, is 14 amino acids long. CDR3 DNA only is kept here, 42 bases in frame from base 1. Here is what the overall study found, with its caveats: In the 0.1-3.0 mg/kg groups, partial responders had among the lowest normalized peripheral clonal expansion, particularly in CD8+ T cells. Low levels of normalized T-cell clonal expansion were also seen in some patients who did not respond. Clonal expansion of both CD4+ and CD8+ blood T cells was observed from baseline to week 6 at doses 0.1 to 3.0 mg/kg. After ivuxolimab, more expanded clones were found on average in CD8+ T cells than in CD4+ T cells. Which antigens the clonally expanded peripheral T cells were specific for was not determined.

Patients with autoimmune disease history or receiving systemic immunosuppression were excluded from the trial. Peripheral blood for TCR sequencing was drawn from every dose cohort at baseline, at cycle 4 day 1 and at cycle 7 day 1. Samples came from an open-label, multicenter, first-in-human phase I dose-escalation trial of ivuxolimab. The trial enrolled adults with locally advanced or metastatic head and neck squamous cell, hepatocellular, melanoma or renal cell carcinoma. Before TCR sequencing, CD4+ T cells and CD8+ T cells from peripheral blood were sorted into separate populations. With regard to this clone: Its specific antigen is unknown. Per-base quality was not reported, and no clone a single base away is much larger than it.

For sequencing of the TCRbeta CDR3 region, genomic DNA was extracted from the sorted cells. TCRbeta CDR3 regions were sequenced using the immunoSEQ Assay. Imported from immuneACCESS, the table was reduced by TCRdb to in-frame sequences with V and J called. These copies leave out some clones; in studies compared against another copy, an unresolved V gene accounts for under half, and the cause of the remainder is not known. This sample has some 63,000 clones in its table, and 84% of those were observed once. The ten most abundant clones make up 25% to 35% of the sample. The receptor chain draws on TRBV10-3 and TRBJ2-5; TRBD2 might be the D gene, on 6 matching bases. The closer fit of TRBJ2-7 to the DNA end suggests the J call may be wrong. The specimen was CD4+ or CD8+ T cells sorted from blood, collected in a trial of the OX40 agonist ivuxolimab. The receptor was derived from an adult with an advanced solid tumor such as melanoma, head and neck, liver or kidney cancer. The DNA sequence is TGTGCCGCCGAATTGCGGGACGGCTCCTACGAGCAGTACTTC. This gives the protein CAAELRDGSYEQYF.